The 20 T cell receptor beta chains below were found in one sample sequenced in a study of blood T cell repertoires in COVID-19. Using immunoSEQ multiplex PCR, the repertoire was profiled, and TCRdb retains in-frame clones only, with some absent. The repertoire holds about 270,000 clones, with roughly nine tenths as singletons. The specimen was PBMCs or T cells enriched from blood (not recorded which). These receptors were taken from a woman aged 45 to 65 who had recovered from COVID-19.

The CDR3 DNA follows: TGCGCCAGCAGCCCGAGCAGGGGGATGTCCTACGAGCAGTACTTC. Its protein is CASSPSRGMSYEQYF. The rearrangement uses TRBV4-3 and TRBJ2-7; 7 bases align to TRBD1. In germline, CDR1 is LGHNA, CDR2 YSLEER. Germline trimming cut 4 bases from V and 1 base from J; bases unmatched to any gene: 7. The CDR3 is 15 residues long.

This sequence joins TRBV2 and TRBJ2-1, with 7 nucleotides matching TRBD1. CDR1 is SNHLY and CDR2 is FYNNEI in the germline V gene. The CDR3 covers 16 residues. Trimming at V came to 2 bases and at J to 8 bases, leaving 12 bases not matched to a gene. The DNA of the CDR3 is TGTGCCAGCAGTGAAAACAGGGGACCAAGTGCCCATGAGCAGTTCTTC. Residues: CASSENRGPSAHEQFF.

There are a few counts of this clone. The J gene is TRBJ1-4, the V gene TRBV28; D gene unclear. The ends were cut back, 7 bases at V and 7 bases at J, with 10 bases in the middle. This CDR3 contains 12 residues. Germline V gene sequence: CDR1 MDHEN, CDR2 SYDVKM. The CDR3 loop is CASNSESEKLFF. The DNA of the CDR3 is TGTGCCAGCAACAGTGAGTCTGAAAAACTGTTTTTT.

V and J are TRBV18 and TRBJ1-5; the match to TRBD1 covers 9 bases. Germline CDR1 and CDR2: KGHSH and LQKENI. CDR3 length equals 15 residues. Trimming cost V 4 bases and J 1 base; bases outside gene matches: 2. CDR3 sequence: CASSLGQGSNQPQHF. The CDR3 DNA reads TGTGCCAGCTCACTAGGACAGGGGAGCAATCAGCCCCAGCATTTT.

The rearrangement links TRBV23-1 to TRBJ1-1; D is ambiguous. TRBV23-1 is flagged as an ORF with uncertain function. The CDR3 loop spans 15 amino acids. Trimming stripped 0 bases from V and 3 bases from J, with 11 bases between. The CDR3 region is CASSQSWQIYTEAFF. The CDR3 nucleotides read TGCGCCAGCAGTCAATCGTGGCAGATTTACACTGAAGCTTTCTTT.

J is TRBJ2-7 and V is TRBV28; 8 bases fit TRBD1. Germline CDR1 and CDR2: MDHEN and SYDVKM. Losses at the gene ends were 2 bases for V and 6 bases for J; bases not matched to a gene: 9. The CDR3 spans 15 residues. The CDR3 DNA reads TGTGCCAGCAGTTTAAGTATCGGGACAGGAGCCGAGCAGTACTTC. This encodes CASSLSIGTGAEQYF.

The chain employs TRBV19 and TRBJ1-2; D may be TRBD1 (5 bases). The V end lost 0 bases, the J end lost 4 bases, and 12 bases lay between the germline ends. CDR3 size: 15 residues. Germline V lookup: CDR1 LNHDA, CDR2 SQIVND (reference sequence). For the CDR3, the DNA is TGTGCCAGTAGTATAGAGGCCAGGGCCCGCTATGGCTACACCTTC. Translation: CASSIEARARYGYTF. The full variable domain, rest sourced from reference TRBV19 and TRBJ1-2, is DGGITQSPKYLFRKEGQNVTLSCEQNLNHDAMYWYRQDPGQGLRLIYYSQIVNDFQKGDIAEGYSVSREKKESFPLTVTSAQKNPTAFYLCASSIEARARYGYTFGSGTRLTVV.

This rearrangement joins TRBV7-3 to TRBJ2-2; 10 bases agree with TRBD2. Germline CDR1 and CDR2: SGHTA and FQGTGA. The ends lost 7 bases at V and 1 base at J; junction bases unmatched: 3. The CDR3 spans 15 residues. The CDR3 here is CASTIAGGNTGELFF. In DNA, the CDR3 is TGTGCCAGCACAATAGCGGGAGGGAACACCGGGGAGCTGTTTTTT. Full variable domain (outside the CDR3, taken from reference TRBV7-3 and TRBJ2-2): GAGVSQTPSNKVTEKGKYVELRCDPISGHTALYWYRQSLGQGPEFLIYFQGTGAADDSGLPNDRFFAVRPEGSVSTLKIQRTERGDSAVYLCASTIAGGNTGELFFGEGSRLTVL.

This clone showed up just a few times. The V call is TRBV5-1, the J call TRBJ2-3; 8 nucleotides agree with TRBD2. V shed 2 bases, J shed 9 bases, and the junction held 14 bases outside the gene matches. The CDR3 consists of 16 residues. The germline V gene has CDR1 SGHRS and CDR2 YFSETQ. CDR3 sequence reads: CASSFSPSGRDVTQYF. The CDR3 DNA sequence: TGCGCCAGCAGCTTTTCGCCTAGCGGGCGGGATGTCACGCAGTATTTT.

The V and J genes are TRBV27 and TRBJ2-5, with 13 bases matching TRBD2. The CDR3 is 15 amino acids. Germline lookup yields CDR1 MNHEY and CDR2 SMNVEV (reference sequence). The trim removed 5 bases at V and 4 bases at J, leaving 4 bases unmatched. The CDR3 reads CASSPGTSGIETQYF. CDR3 DNA: TGTGCCAGCAGTCCCGGGACTAGCGGGATAGAGACCCAGTACTTC.

This chain joins TRBV6-2 or TRBV6-3 and TRBJ2-2; no clear D gene. CDR1 and CDR2 from the germline V gene are MNHEY and SVGEGT. The ends were cut back, 2 bases at V and 6 bases at J, with 7 bases in the middle. The length of the CDR3 is 13 residues. Here the CDR3 reads CASSYTSPGELFF. In DNA form, the CDR3 reads TGTGCCAGCAGTTACACATCTCCCGGGGAGCTGTTTTTT.

The rearrangement links TRBV27 to TRBJ1-1; D ambiguous. Germline-derived CDR1 and CDR2 are MNHEY and SMNVEV (reference sequence). Trimming shortened V by 0 bases and J by 0 bases, and 8 bases separated the two germline ends. CDR3 length equals 15 residues. The CDR3 region has the DNA TGTGCCAGCAGTTTATCACCAGACTTGAACACTGAAGCTTTCTTT. Translated: CASSLSPDLNTEAFF.

The V call is TRBV20-1, the J call TRBJ2-7; D remains ambiguous. Trimming cost V 5 bases and J 4 bases, with 9 bases left between them. Germline values: CDR1 DFQATT, CDR2 SNEGSKA (reference sequence). The CDR3 length is 11 residues. CDR3 DNA: TGCAGTGCTCTTCAGACATACGAGCAGTACTTC. This encodes CSALQTYEQYF.

The chain joins TRBV5-4 to TRBJ2-1, with 12 bases matching TRBD2. Germline-derived CDR1 and CDR2 are SGHNT and YYREEE (reference sequence). The V segment lost 0 bases and the J segment 5 bases; nucleotides outside the gene matches: 3. The CDR3 is 16 residues long. The CDR3 sequence: CASSLGLAGGNNEQFF. The CDR3 bases are TGTGCCAGCAGCTTGGGGCTAGCGGGAGGGAACAATGAGCAGTTCTTC. The full variable domain, completed using reference TRBV5-4 and TRBJ2-1, is ETGVTQSPTHLIKTRGQQVTLRCSSQSGHNTVSWYQQALGQGPQFIFQYYREEENGRGNFPPRFSGLQFPNYSSELNVNALELDDSALYLCASSLGLAGGNNEQFFGPGTRLTVL.

V is TRBV19 and J is TRBJ1-2; the D is unclear. This CDR3 has 12 residues. Trimming removed 5 bases from V and 4 bases from J, with 8 bases in between. Germline values: CDR1 LNHDA, CDR2 SQIVND (reference sequence). CDR3 DNA: TGTGCCAGTAGTTCAGACATCTATGGCTACACCTTC. Translating gives CASSSDIYGYTF. Together with reference TRBV19 and TRBJ1-2, the CDR3 gives the full variable domain: DGGITQSPKYLFRKEGQNVTLSCEQNLNHDAMYWYRQDPGQGLRLIYYSQIVNDFQKGDIAEGYSVSREKKESFPLTVTSAQKNPTAFYLCASSSDIYGYTFGSGTRLTVV.

V gene TRBV7-2 combines with J gene TRBJ1-2; possibly TRBD1 for D (5 bases). This CDR3 spans 14 amino acids. Trimming left V 1 base short and J 8 bases short, with 14 bases between. The germline CDR1 and CDR2 sequences are SGHTA and FQGNSA. The CDR3 nucleotides are TGTGCCAGCAGCTTAGGACAGTACCTAGAGGGCTACACCTTC. Translation: CASSLGQYLEGYTF.

The rearrangement uses TRBV7-3 and TRBJ1-6; the D is unclear. Trimming took 5 bases from V and 7 from J, leaving 21 bases between them. Germline-derived CDR1 and CDR2 are SGHTA and FQGTGA. This CDR3 contains 17 residues. The CDR3 region is CASSHGPGFPRNSPLHF. As DNA, the CDR3 is TGTGCCAGCAGCCATGGTCCGGGTTTTCCTCGGAATTCACCCCTCCACTTT.

This rearrangement joins TRBV5-6 to TRBJ1-5, with no clear D. This CDR3 has 13 residues. V lost 2 bases and J 2 bases, leaving 5 bases between the germline ends. Germline-derived CDR1 and CDR2 are SGHDT and YYEEEE. CDR3 nucleotide sequence: TGTGCCAGCAGCTTACGGGGCAATCAGCCCCAGCATTTT. It encodes CASSLRGNQPQHF. Variable domain in full (rest from reference TRBV5-6 and TRBJ1-5): DAGVTQSPTHLIKTRGQQVTLRCSPKSGHDTVSWYQQALGQGPQFIFQYYEEEERQRGNFPDRFSGHQFPNYSSELNVNALLLGDSALYLCASSLRGNQPQHFGDGTRLSIL.

The rearrangement joins TRBV7-2 to TRBJ2-7, with a tentative D call TRBD1 (6 bases). Trimming took 5 bases from V and 1 from J, leaving 12 bases between them. Germline-derived CDR1 and CDR2 are SGHTA and FQGNSA. The CDR3 totals 14 residues. In DNA form, the CDR3 reads TGTGCCAGCAGCCCGCGTGACAGGTCCTACGAGCAGTACTTC. Translation: CASSPRDRSYEQYF.

This sequence joins TRBV29-1 and TRBJ2-2; D is unclear. The CDR3 runs 14 residues. Germline CDR1 is SQVTM and CDR2 is ANQGSEA. V was shortened by 3 bases and J by 2 bases, with 10 bases between the two germline ends. CDR3 residues: CSVEGESNTGELFF. The CDR3 coding sequence is TGCAGCGTTGAGGGCGAATCTAACACCGGGGAGCTGTTTTTT.